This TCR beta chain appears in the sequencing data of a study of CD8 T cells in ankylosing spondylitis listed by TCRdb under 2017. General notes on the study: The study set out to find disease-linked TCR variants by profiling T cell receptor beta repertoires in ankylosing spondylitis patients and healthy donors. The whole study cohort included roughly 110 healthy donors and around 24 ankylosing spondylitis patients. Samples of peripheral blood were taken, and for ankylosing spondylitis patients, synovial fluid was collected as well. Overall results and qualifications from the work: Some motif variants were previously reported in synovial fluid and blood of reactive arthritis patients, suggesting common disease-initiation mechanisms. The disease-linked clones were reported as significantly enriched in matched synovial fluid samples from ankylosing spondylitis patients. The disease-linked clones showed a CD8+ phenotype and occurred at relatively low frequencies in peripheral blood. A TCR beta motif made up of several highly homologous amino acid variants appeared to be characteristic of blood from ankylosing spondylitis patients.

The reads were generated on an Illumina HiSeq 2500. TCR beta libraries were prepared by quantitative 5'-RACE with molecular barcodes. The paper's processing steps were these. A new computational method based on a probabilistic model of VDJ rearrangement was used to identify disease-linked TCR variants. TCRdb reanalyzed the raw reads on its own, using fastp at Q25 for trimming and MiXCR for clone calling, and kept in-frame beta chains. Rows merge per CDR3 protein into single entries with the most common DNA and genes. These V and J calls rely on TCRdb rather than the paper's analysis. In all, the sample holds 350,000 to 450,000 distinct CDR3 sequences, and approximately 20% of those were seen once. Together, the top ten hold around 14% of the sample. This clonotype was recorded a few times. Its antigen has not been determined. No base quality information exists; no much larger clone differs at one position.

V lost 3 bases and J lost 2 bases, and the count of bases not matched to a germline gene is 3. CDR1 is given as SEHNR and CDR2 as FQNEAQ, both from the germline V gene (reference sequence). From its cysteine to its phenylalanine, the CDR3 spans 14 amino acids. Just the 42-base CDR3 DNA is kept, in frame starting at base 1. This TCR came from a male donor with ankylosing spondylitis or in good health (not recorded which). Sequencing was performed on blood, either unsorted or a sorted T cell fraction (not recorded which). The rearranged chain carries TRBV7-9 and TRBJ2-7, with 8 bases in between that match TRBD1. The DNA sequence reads TGTGCCAGCAGCTTCGACAGGGGTACCTACGAGCAGTACTTC. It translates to CASSFDRGTYEQYF.